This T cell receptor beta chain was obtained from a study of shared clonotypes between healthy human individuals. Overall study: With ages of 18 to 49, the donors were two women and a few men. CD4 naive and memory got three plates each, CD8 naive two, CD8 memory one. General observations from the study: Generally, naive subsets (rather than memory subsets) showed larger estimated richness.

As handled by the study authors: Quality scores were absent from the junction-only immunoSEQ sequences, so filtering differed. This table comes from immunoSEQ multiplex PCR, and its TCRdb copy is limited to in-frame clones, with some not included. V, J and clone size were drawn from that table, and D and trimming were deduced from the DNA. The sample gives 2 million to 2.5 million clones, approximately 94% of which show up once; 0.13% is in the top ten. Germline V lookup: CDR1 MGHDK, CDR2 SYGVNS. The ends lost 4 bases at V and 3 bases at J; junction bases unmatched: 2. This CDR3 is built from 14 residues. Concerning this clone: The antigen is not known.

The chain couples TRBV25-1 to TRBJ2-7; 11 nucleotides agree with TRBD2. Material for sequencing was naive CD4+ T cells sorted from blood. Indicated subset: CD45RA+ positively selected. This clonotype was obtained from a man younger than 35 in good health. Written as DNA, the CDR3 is TGTGCCAGCAGTGTTACTAGCGGGAGCTACGAGCAGTACTTC. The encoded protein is CASSVTSGSYEQYF.